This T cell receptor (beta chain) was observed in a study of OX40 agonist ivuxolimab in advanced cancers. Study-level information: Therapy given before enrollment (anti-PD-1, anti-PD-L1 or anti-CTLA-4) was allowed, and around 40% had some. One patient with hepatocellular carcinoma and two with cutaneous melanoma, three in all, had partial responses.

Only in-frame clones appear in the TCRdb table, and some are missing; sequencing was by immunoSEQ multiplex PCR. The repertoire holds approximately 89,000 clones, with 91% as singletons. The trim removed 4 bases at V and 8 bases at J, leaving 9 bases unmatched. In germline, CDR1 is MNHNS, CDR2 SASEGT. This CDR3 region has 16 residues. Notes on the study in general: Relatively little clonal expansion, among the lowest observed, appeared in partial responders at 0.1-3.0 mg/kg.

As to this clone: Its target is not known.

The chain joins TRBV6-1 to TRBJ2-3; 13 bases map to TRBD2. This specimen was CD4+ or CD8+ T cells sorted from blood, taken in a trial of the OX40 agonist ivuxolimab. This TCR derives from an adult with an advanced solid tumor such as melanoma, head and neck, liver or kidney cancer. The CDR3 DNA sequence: TGTGCCAGCAGTGGCTTTACTAGCGGGAGGGCCGGTACGCAGTATTTT. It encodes CASSGFTSGRAGTQYF.